This T cell receptor beta chain was profiled in a study of cytomegalovirus exposure and HLA in healthy donors. This CDR3 spans 14 amino acids. With V trimmed by 3 bases and J by 3 bases, 1 base remained unmatched. The V gene's germline CDR1 is MNHEY and CDR2 SMNVEV (reference sequence). Vbeta (60) and Jbeta (13) primers were used in the PCR. The table came from immunoSEQ multiplex PCR; TCRdb's copy has only in-frame clones and leaves some out. The table shows 80,000 to 100,000 clones, with around 81% occurring only once. The source is a man between 40 and 49 years old in good health and CMV-seropositive. The sample comprised PBMCs. The rearrangement uses TRBV27 and TRBJ2-7, with TRBD2 identical over 11 bases. CDR3 DNA sequence: TGTGCCAGCAGTTTCGGGACTAGCGGCTACGAGCAGTACTTC. As protein: CASSFGTSGYEQYF.